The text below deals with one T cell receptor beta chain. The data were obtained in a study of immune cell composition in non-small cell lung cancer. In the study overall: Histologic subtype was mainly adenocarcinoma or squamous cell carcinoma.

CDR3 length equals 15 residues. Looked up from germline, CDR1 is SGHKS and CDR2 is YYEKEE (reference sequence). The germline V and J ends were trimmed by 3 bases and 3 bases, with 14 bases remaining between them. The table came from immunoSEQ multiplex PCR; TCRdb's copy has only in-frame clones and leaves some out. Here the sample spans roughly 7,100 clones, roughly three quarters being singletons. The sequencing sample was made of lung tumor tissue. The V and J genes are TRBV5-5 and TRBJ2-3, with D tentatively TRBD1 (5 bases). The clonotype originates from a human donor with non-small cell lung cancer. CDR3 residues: CASSSDRDHTDTQYF. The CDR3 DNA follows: TGTGCCAGCAGCTCCGACAGAGATCATACAGATACGCAGTATTTT.